Listed here are 20 T cell receptor beta chains from one sample, sequenced in a study of tumor-infiltrating lymphocytes in primary liver carcinoma. Unsorted whole blood yielded blood RNA, and germline DNA was extracted as well. A constant-region primer served to make TCR beta cDNA from around 500 ng total RNA. Three rounds of nested multiplex PCR with slightly modified ARM-PCR produced TCR beta libraries. In the first two PCR rounds, TRBV1-TRBV30 forward primers were paired with a C-beta reverse primer, and each round lasted approximately 10 cycles. A single record per CDR3 protein comes from TCRdb applying MiXCR to the multiplex PCR reads. The profile shows about 310,000 distinct CDR3 sequences, around 50% of them singletons. The sample consisted of peripheral blood. The receptors originated from a woman aged 25 to 39 with primary liver carcinoma and hepatitis B virus infection.

This clonotype was observed a handful of times. The genes are TRBV6-1 and TRBJ1-6; D possibly corresponds to TRBD1 (5 bases). This CDR3 has 13 residues. Germline V gene lookup returns CDR1 MNHNS and CDR2 SASEGT. The germline V and J ends were trimmed by 7 bases and 9 bases, with 13 bases remaining between them. CDR3 nucleotides: TGTGCCAGCAATACGGGGCCCGGTTCACCCCTCCACTTT. Amino acids: CASNTGPGSPLHF.

The count of this clonotype is one. The junction does not match germline at one end; this may be a read error. This sequence joins TRBV29-1 and TRBJ1-1; D ambiguous. CDR1 is SQVTM, CDR2 ANQGSEA, per germline. The CDR3 has 13 residues. CDR3 coding DNA: TGCAGCGTTCTAGTACAACTGAACACTGAAGCTCTCTTT. Protein sequence: CSVLVQLNTEALF.

The chain is built from TRBV7-9 and TRBJ1-1; D might be TRBD1 (5 bases). V was pared by 6 bases and J by 6 bases, with 17 bases between. This CDR3 has 14 residues. Per the germline V gene, CDR1 is SEHNR and CDR2 is FQNEAQ (reference sequence). The CDR3 DNA reads as TGTGCCAGCAGTCCTCAGGGAAGTATGCCTGAAGCTTTCTTT. Protein sequence: CASSPQGSMPEAFF. The full variable domain, its missing parts supplied by reference TRBV7-9 and TRBJ1-1, is DTGVSQNPRHKITKRGQNVTFRCDPISEHNRLYWYRQTLGQGPEFLTYFQNEAQLEKSRLLSDRFSAERPKGSFSTLEIQRTEQGDSAMYLCASSPQGSMPEAFFGQGTRLTVV.

About this clonotype: A much larger clone lies a single base off, so this may be a read error. This chain connects TRBV4-1 to TRBJ1-6, with D unclear. The length of the CDR3 is 14 residues. Germline V gene lookup returns CDR1 MGHRA and CDR2 YSYEKL. CDR3 protein: CACSAVLGNSPLHF. CDR3 nucleotides: TGCGCCTGCAGCGCAGTATTGGGGAATTCACCCCTCCACTTT.

This clonotype was seen just once. The gene calls are TRBV12-3 or TRBV12-4 and TRBJ2-7, with a weak D call TRBD2 (8 bases). The germline V and J ends were trimmed by 5 bases and 0 bases, with 23 bases remaining between them. The CDR3 has 18 amino acids. CDR3 residues: CASSIGGGLAGISYEQYF. The CDR3 coding sequence is TGTGCCAGCAGTATAGGGGGCGGACTAGCAGGTATCTCCTACGAGCAGTACTTC.

This clonotype was seen once. This may be a read error, as it is one base from a much larger clone. The CDR3 region is CASKQGANIGELFF. The CDR3, as DNA: TGTGCCAGCAAGCAAGGGGCGAACATCGGGGAGCTGTTTTTT. The V call is TRBV12-3 or TRBV12-4, the J call TRBJ2-2; possibly TRBD1 for D (5 bases). The CDR3 has 14 residues.

This chain connects TRBV5-1 to TRBJ2-5, with D hard to call. Germline values: CDR1 SGHRS, CDR2 YFSETQ. This CDR3 spans 15 amino acids. With 0 bases removed from V and 4 bases from J, the gap between germline ends came to 13 bases. CDR3 DNA: TGCGCCAGCAGCTTGGTGATAGGACGGGCAGAGACCCAGTACTTC. Amino acid sequence: CASSLVIGRAETQYF. Using reference TRBV5-1 and TRBJ2-5 for the parts outside the CDR3, the full variable domain is KAGVTQTPRYLIKTRGQQVTLSCSPISGHRSVSWYQQTPGQGLQFLFEYFSETQRNKGNFPGRFSGRQFSNSRSEMNVSTLELGDSALYLCASSLVIGRAETQYFGPGTRLLVL.

In its sample, this clonotype was seen once. V and J are TRBV6-5 and TRBJ2-7; the match to TRBD2 covers 12 bases. Germline values: CDR1 MNHEY, CDR2 SVGAGI. This CDR3 has 13 amino acids. J lost 6 bases, V lost 10 bases, and 7 bases had no gene match. CDR3: CATATSGSSEQYF. The CDR3 DNA is TGTGCCACAGCGACTAGCGGGAGTAGCGAGCAGTACTTC.

This chain links TRBV6-1 with TRBJ1-6; 10 bases line up with TRBD1. V lost 3 bases, J lost 3 bases, and 2 bases stayed unmatched. CDR1 is MNHNS and CDR2 is SASEGT in the germline V gene. The CDR3 sequence is 16 residues long. CDR3 bases: TGTGCCAGCAGTGAGAGGACAGGGGGCTATAATTCACCCCTCCACTTT. It specifies CASSERTGGYNSPLHF.

A note on this clonotype: The germline gene is not matched at one end of the junction; a read error may be the cause. The chain recombines TRBV5-4 with TRBJ2-7, with D uncertain. This CDR3 comprises 14 residues. Germline CDR1 SGHNT, CDR2 YYREEE (reference sequence). In nucleotides, the CDR3 is TGTGCCAGCAGCTTGTCAGACCTCTCCAACGAGCAGTACTTC. This gives the protein CASSLSDLSNEQYF.

This chain connects TRBV4-2 to TRBJ2-7; D possibly corresponds to TRBD2 (5 bases). Germline lookup yields CDR1 LGHNA and CDR2 YNFKEQ. This CDR3 is built from 13 residues. Trimming stripped 6 bases from V and 3 bases from J, with 12 bases between. Here the CDR3 DNA reads TGTGCCAGCAGGGACCGGGATGACTACGAGCAGTACTTC. The encoded protein is CASRDRDDYEQYF.

The chain joins TRBV6-2 or TRBV6-3 to TRBJ2-1; maybe TRBD2 (5 bases). V was cut by 7 bases and J by 9 bases, with 19 bases left in between. The CDR3 is made up of 14 amino acids. Germline loops: CDR1 MNHEY, CDR2 SVGEGT. The CDR3 loop is CASTHGRARGEQFF. The CDR3 region has the DNA TGTGCCAGCACCCACGGGCGGGCTCGGGGTGAGCAGTTCTTC.

As for this clonotype: Likely a read error: the CDR3 ends without its conserved phenylalanine or tryptophan. The V and J genes are TRBV29-1 and TRBJ2-3; the D gene is possibly TRBD2 (5 bases). The CDR3 runs to 13 residues. Between the trimmed V and J ends, which lost 4 bases and 2 bases, there was a span of 10 bases. Germline CDR1 SQVTM, CDR2 ANQGSEA. CDR3 DNA: TGCAGCGTTGCAGGCGGGTTCACAGATACGCAGTATTCT. This translates into CSVAGGFTDTQYS.

This chain connects TRBV12-3 or TRBV12-4 to TRBJ2-7, with D tentatively TRBD2 (5 bases). This CDR3 is 16 amino acids long. Trimming took off 4 bases at V and 2 bases at J, with 18 bases between the two ends. CDR3 region: CASSSPDSTLTYEQYF. As DNA, the CDR3 is TGTGCCAGCAGTTCGCCGGACTCTACTCTAACCTACGAGCAGTACTTC.

Regarding this clonotype: A much bigger clone sits one base away, suggesting this may be a read error. The chain links TRBV4-2 to TRBJ2-3; D not certain. The CDR3 contains 14 residues. V dropped 1 base and J dropped 7 bases, with 12 bases sitting between them. Per the germline V gene, CDR1 is LGHNA and CDR2 is YNFKEQ. The CDR3 is CASSQGSETNTQYF. CDR3 sequence (DNA): TGTGCCAGCAGCCAAGGGAGCGAGACGAATACGCAGTATTTT.

As concerns this clonotype: One end of the junction does not line up with germline, which may come from a read error. CDR3 bases: TGTGCCAGCAGTTACTCTCTAGCCGACTTCGTCCATGAGCAGCTCTTC. Residues: CASSYSLADFVHEQLF. The chain recombines TRBV6-5 with TRBJ2-1; a weak D match, TRBD2 (5 bases). This CDR3 contains 16 residues. CDR1 is MNHEY, CDR2 SVGAGI, per germline.

In regard to this clonotype: A junction boundary mismatches the germline segment, possibly from a read error. The chain couples TRBV11-2 to TRBJ2-1; D unresolved. Looked up from germline, CDR1 is SGHAT and CDR2 is FQNNGV. The CDR3 loop spans 13 amino acids. Here the CDR3 reads CAGSRSSYNERFF. CDR3 nucleotide sequence: TGTGCCGGCAGCCGAAGCTCCTACAATGAGCGGTTCTTC.

The CDR3 spells CASSQDYTISYNEQFF. DNA for the CDR3: TGTGCCAGCTCTCAGGACTACACCATCTCCTACAATGAGCAGTTCTTC. The J gene is TRBJ2-1, the V gene TRBV12-3 or TRBV12-4, with a weak D call TRBD2 (6 bases). V shed 8 bases and J shed 0 bases, with 17 bases lying between them. The CDR3 runs 16 residues.

The rearrangement joins TRBV7-8 to TRBJ2-5; the match to TRBD2 covers 8 bases. Germline-derived CDR1 and CDR2 are SGHVS and FQNEAQ. V lost 4 bases and J lost 2; bases outside the gene matches: 6. CDR3 length: 15 residues. CDR3 nucleotide sequence: TGTGCCAGCAGCTCCCATAGCGGGGTACAAGAGACCCAGTACTTC. This gives the protein CASSSHSGVQETQYF.

Details on this clonotype: A single base separates this from a much larger clone, so it may be a read error. V is TRBV6-1 and J is TRBJ1-2; D is unresolved. This CDR3 region has 13 residues. With 10 bases removed from V and 7 bases from J, the gap between germline ends came to 19 bases. CDR1 MNHNS and CDR2 SASEGT come from the germline V gene. The CDR3 DNA sequence: TGTGCCATCACTCCCCGGACCATCCCTGGCTACACCTTC. It specifies CAITPRTIPGYTF.